The TCR beta chain under discussion was sequenced for a study of blood T cell repertoires in COVID-19. Turning to the study itself: T cells, B-cell-depleted T cells, or PBMCs provided the cDNA or gDNA that served as material.

Methods used by the authors: Cell counts per sample came from amplifying reference gene primers. Assay: immunoSEQ multiplex PCR; the TCRdb copy retains only in-frame clones and omits some. V and J calls and clone size follow that table, whereas D and trimming were derived from the DNA. The data show roughly 68,000 clones, 88% seen once. This clone was detected a few times. The germline CDR1 and CDR2 sequences are MGHRA and YSYEKL. The CDR3 runs 14 residues. Between the trimmed V and J ends, which lost 5 bases and 3 bases, there was a span of 13 bases. Sequencing was carried out using peripheral blood. The receptor comes from a middle-aged man with acute or convalescent COVID-19. V is TRBV4-1 and J is TRBJ1-1; D ambiguous. The CDR3 sequence is CASSYNSQDTEAFF. CDR3 coding DNA: TGCGCCAGCAGCTACAACAGCCAAGACACTGAAGCTTTCTTT.